The clone carrying this T cell receptor (beta chain) was detected a few times. What it binds is not known. These data belong to a study of cytomegalovirus exposure and HLA in healthy donors. A multiplex PCR was run with 60 Vbeta primers and 13 Jbeta primers. The data were produced by immunoSEQ multiplex PCR, yet TCRdb's version contains in-frame clones alone and is incomplete. The sample comprises 130,000 to 150,000 clones, over 60% of which are singletons, and 2.5% to 3.5% rests with the top ten. Broader study findings: Sequencing likely caused a cluster of highly shared sequence variants. No immune exposure information besides CMV serostatus was available. Some TCR beta chains (roughly 160 of them) were listed as cytomegalovirus-associated.

This CDR3 spans 15 amino acids. CDR1 is SGHRS and CDR2 is YFSETQ in the germline V gene. V lost 3 bases and J lost 5; bases outside the gene matches: 6. The sequenced sample consisted of PBMCs. This receptor was identified in a woman in her 30s in good health and CMV-seropositive. The gene calls are TRBV5-1 and TRBJ2-2; the match to TRBD2 covers 8 bases. The CDR3, as DNA: TGCGCCAGCAGCTCCATGTTAGCGGGAACCGGGGAGCTGTTTTTT. As protein: CASSSMLAGTGELFF.